These 24 T cell receptor beta chains originate from one sample sequenced in a study of blood T cells in healthy people across ages. The second PCR ran about 6 to 12 cycles with a sample-barcoded 5' primer and J-beta primers. One entry per CDR3 protein, called by TCRdb with MiXCR from the 5' RACE reads. The table has about 650,000 distinct CDR3 sequences, approximately 29% seen once. Sequencing was done on a sample of blood. These receptors were obtained from a woman older than 75 in good health.

This clonotype appeared many times. This chain links TRBV7-2 with TRBJ2-7; no definite D call. Between the trimmed V and J ends, which lost 2 bases and 2 bases, there was a span of 7 bases. The CDR3 is 13 residues long. Germline-derived CDR1 and CDR2 are SGHTA and FQGNSA. Here the CDR3 reads CASSLNPAYEQYF. In nucleotides, the CDR3 is TGTGCCAGCAGCTTAAACCCTGCCTACGAGCAGTACTTC.

The V gene is TRBV19, the J gene TRBJ1-5; no firm D call. The CDR3 has 15 amino acids. Germline CDR1 reads LNHDA; CDR2 reads SQIVND (reference sequence). V gave up 3 bases and J gave up 2 bases, with 11 bases separating them. The chain's CDR3 is CASSIRGLGNQPQHF. The CDR3 DNA follows: TGTGCCAGTAGTATCCGAGGGCTCGGCAATCAGCCCCAGCATTTT.

This clonotype has at least ten counts. The rearrangement uses TRBV9 and TRBJ2-4; a weak D match, TRBD2 (6 bases). Between the trimmed V and J ends, which lost 3 bases and 1 base, there was a span of 14 bases. The CDR3 consists of 16 residues. The V gene's germline CDR1 is SGDLS and CDR2 YYNGEE. CDR3 amino acids: CASSAGDFKAKNIQYF. The CDR3 region has the DNA TGTGCCAGCAGCGCGGGGGACTTCAAGGCCAAAAACATTCAGTACTTC.

This clonotype was seen many times. The V call is TRBV7-8, the J call TRBJ2-7; no clear D. Germline V gene data show CDR1 as SGHVS and CDR2 as FQNEAQ. Between the trimmed V and J ends, which lost 7 bases and 1 base, there was a span of 11 bases. The length of the CDR3 is 13 residues. This CDR3 is CASTPAASYEQYF. In nucleotides, the CDR3 is TGTGCCAGCACCCCGGCGGCTTCCTACGAGCAGTACTTC.

This chain connects TRBV28 to TRBJ1-1, with D uncertain. The V end lost 6 bases, the J end lost 12 bases, and 26 bases lay between the germline ends. This CDR3 has 15 amino acids. Per germline, CDR1 MDHEN and CDR2 SYDVKM. The CDR3 is CASRDPSESVVKTFF. The DNA of the CDR3 is TGTGCCAGCAGAGACCCGTCAGAATCGGTGGTCAAAACTTTCTTT.

This clonotype was counted at least ten times. V is TRBV29-1 and J is TRBJ1-2; no definite D call. V gave up 0 bases and J gave up 2 bases, with 1 base separating them. Germline V gene lookup returns CDR1 SQVTM and CDR2 ANQGSEA. The CDR3 loop spans 11 amino acids. The CDR3 sequence: CSVEENYGYTF. The CDR3, as DNA: TGCAGCGTTGAAGAAAACTATGGCTACACCTTC.

In this sample, this clonotype turned up many times. The chain has TRBV7-9 and TRBJ1-2, with D perhaps TRBD1 (5 bases). V was trimmed by 6 bases and J by 4 bases, leaving 18 bases between them. Germline V gives CDR1 SEHNR, CDR2 FQNEAQ (reference sequence). The CDR3 contains 15 residues. The CDR3 bases are TGTGCCAGCAGTTTCTCCGGGCAGGGCACCTATGGCTACACCTTC. Translation: CASSFSGQGTYGYTF.

Turning to this clonotype: A read error is possible here, since a much larger clone lies one base away. The rearrangement links TRBV27 to TRBJ2-6; 11 bases fit TRBD1. Germline values: CDR1 MNHEY, CDR2 SMNVEV (reference sequence). CDR3 size: 19 residues. The trim removed 3 bases at V and 1 base at J, leaving 8 bases unmatched. DNA of the CDR3: TGTGCCAGCAGTTTTTGGACAGGGGGCGCAGTATCTGGGGCCAACGTCCTGACTTTC. Translated: CASSFWTGGAVSGANVLTF.

This clonotype has at least ten counts. This chain links TRBV9 with TRBJ1-2; TRBD1 aligns across 8 bases. With V trimmed by 3 bases and J by 7 bases, 2 bases remained unmatched. CDR1 is SGDLS and CDR2 is YYNGEE in the germline V gene. The CDR3 is 12 amino acids. The CDR3 reads CASSGDRGGYTF. DNA for the CDR3: TGTGCCAGCAGCGGTGACAGGGGTGGCTACACCTTC.

This clonotype came up many times. The chain employs TRBV9 and TRBJ2-3; the D gene is possibly TRBD1 (5 bases). Germline V gene lookup returns CDR1 SGDLS and CDR2 YYNGEE. Trimming pared 1 base from V and 5 bases from J, leaving 8 bases between. This CDR3 is built from 13 residues. The CDR3 DNA sequence: TGTGCCAGCAGCGTACAGGGCATAGATACGCAGTATTTT. Protein sequence: CASSVQGIDTQYF.

This clonotype was picked up many times. This CDR3 is CASSTSGGAVNEQFF. CDR3 DNA sequence: TGTGCCAGCAGTACTAGCGGGGGGGCCGTTAATGAGCAGTTCTTC. The V gene is TRBV3-1, the J gene TRBJ2-1, with 13 bases aligning to TRBD2. The CDR3 spans 15 residues. Germline V lookup: CDR1 LGHDT, CDR2 YNNKEL (reference sequence). After removal of 6 bases from V and 7 bases from J, the junction contained 6 bases not matched to a gene.

This clonotype was seen ten or more times. The chain employs TRBV28 and TRBJ2-3; a weak D match, TRBD1 (6 bases). V was cut by 5 bases and J by 1 base, with 16 bases left in between. This CDR3 is 16 amino acids long. Germline V gives CDR1 MDHEN, CDR2 SYDVKM. CDR3 in amino acids: CASSQTGPARTDTQYF. CDR3 DNA sequence: TGTGCCAGCAGTCAGACAGGCCCCGCTCGCACAGATACGCAGTATTTT.

Many counts were recorded for this clonotype. A read error may explain this, as a much larger clone is one base away. V and J are TRBV5-5 and TRBJ2-7; D is uncertain. Between the trimmed V and J ends, which lost 0 bases and 7 bases, there was a span of 14 bases. The germline V gene encodes CDR1 SGHKS and CDR2 YYEKEE (reference sequence). The length of the CDR3 is 14 residues. The CDR3 coding sequence is TGTGCCAGCAGCTTGGATCTTCCTTACAATGAGCAGTACTTC. Translating it yields CASSLDLPYNEQYF.

The V gene is TRBV11-2, the J gene TRBJ1-6; the D is unclear. CDR1 is SGHAT and CDR2 is FQNNGV in the germline V gene. With 5 bases removed from V and 7 bases from J, the gap between germline ends came to 3 bases. This CDR3 has 11 amino acids. In DNA form, the CDR3 reads TGTGCCAGCAGCGAGAATTCACCCCTCCACTTT. Translating it yields CASSENSPLHF.

This clonotype was counted a few times. The chain couples TRBV2 to TRBJ1-5; TRBD1 matches 10 bases. Trimming removed 6 bases from V and 9 bases from J; junction bases left unmatched: 8. This CDR3 is 14 amino acids long. CDR1 SNHLY and CDR2 FYNNEI come from the germline V gene. CDR3 DNA: TGTGCCAGCAGCCCGGGACAGGGGTTACCGCCCCAGCATTTT. Protein product: CASSPGQGLPPQHF.

For the CDR3, the DNA is TGCAGTGCTAGGCACTCTAGCGGGAGAGCTGCAGATACGCAGTATTTT. Its translation is CSARHSSGRAADTQYF. The rearrangement links TRBV20-1 to TRBJ2-3, with 10 positions matching TRBD2. CDR3 length: 16 amino acids. After removal of 3 bases from V and 4 bases from J, the junction contained 10 bases not matched to a gene. Germline lookup yields CDR1 DFQATT and CDR2 SNEGSKA (reference sequence).

In this sample, this clonotype turned up many times. The chain uses TRBV5-5 and TRBJ2-2; TRBD1 agrees at 7 bases. The CDR3 extends over 16 amino acids. The trim removed 4 bases at V and 3 bases at J, leaving 9 bases unmatched. Germline values: CDR1 SGHKS, CDR2 YYEKEE (reference sequence). CDR3 region: CASSISGTEDTGELFF. CDR3 coding DNA: TGTGCCAGCAGCATTTCCGGGACAGAAGACACCGGGGAGCTGTTTTTT.

This clonotype was counted a few times. The rearrangement joins TRBV30 to TRBJ2-5; a weak D match, TRBD2 (6 bases). This CDR3 region has 14 residues. V dropped 2 bases and J dropped 4 bases, with 14 bases sitting between them. Germline V lookup: CDR1 GTSNPN, CDR2 SVGIG (reference sequence). The CDR3 region is CAWSISRGSETQYF. DNA for the CDR3: TGTGCCTGGAGTATTAGTCGGGGGTCAGAGACCCAGTACTTC.

The J gene is TRBJ2-6, the V gene TRBV18, with D maybe TRBD2 (5 bases). V was pared by 0 bases and J by 0 bases, with 21 bases between. CDR1 KGHSH and CDR2 LQKENI come from the germline V gene. The CDR3 is made up of 21 amino acids. The CDR3 region has the DNA TGTGCCAGCTCACCACCGATTTCGCGGACTGTCCTGAGCTCTGGGGCCAACGTCCTGACTTTC. This codes for CASSPPISRTVLSSGANVLTF.

This clonotype came up a few times. The CDR3 protein is CASSLQGRAEQYF. The CDR3 coding sequence is TGTGCCAGCAGCCTCCAGGGGAGGGCGGAGCAGTACTTC. V gene TRBV3-1 combines with J gene TRBJ2-4, with D tentatively TRBD2 (7 bases). Germline V gives CDR1 LGHDT, CDR2 YNNKEL (reference sequence). CDR3 length equals 13 residues. Trimming pared 4 bases from V and 13 bases from J, leaving 17 bases between.

V usage is TRBV7-2 and J usage is TRBJ2-3, with 8 bases lining up with TRBD1. The germline CDR1 and CDR2 sequences are SGHTA and FQGNSA. The CDR3 is 15 residues long. V trimming: 5 bases; J trimming: 4 bases; junction bases outside the gene matches: 8. The CDR3 spells CASSVGSTGADTQYF. As DNA, the CDR3 is TGTGCCAGCAGCGTAGGGTCGACAGGGGCAGATACGCAGTATTTT.

V usage is TRBV10-3 and J usage is TRBJ2-1; possibly TRBD2 for D (6 bases). Trimming left V 4 bases short and J 12 bases short, with 22 bases between. CDR1 is ENHRY and CDR2 is SYGVKD in the germline V gene. The CDR3 contains 15 residues. The CDR3 here is CAISGGSRAGTGQFF. As DNA, the CDR3 is TGTGCCATCAGTGGCGGCTCGAGGGCGGGAACTGGGCAGTTCTTC.

In regard to this clonotype: This clone may be a read error of a much larger clone one base away. The J gene is TRBJ2-1, the V gene TRBV20-1; a weak D match, TRBD2 (6 bases). Germline-derived CDR1 and CDR2 are DFQATT and SNEGSKA (reference sequence). The CDR3 has 15 amino acids. V lost 0 bases and J lost 10, with 19 bases in between. CDR3 DNA sequence: TGCAGTGCTAGAGATCTCGCGGGAACTTCCTACGAGCAGTTCTTC. It is translated as CSARDLAGTSYEQFF.

The chain has TRBV29-1 and TRBJ2-7; 7 positions match TRBD1. The CDR3 runs 13 residues. The germline V gene has CDR1 SQVTM and CDR2 ANQGSEA. With 2 bases clipped from V and 0 bases from J, the junction kept 1 base outside the gene matches. The CDR3 sequence is CSVEQGVSYEQYF. In DNA form, the CDR3 reads TGCAGCGTTGAACAGGGGGTCTCCTACGAGCAGTACTTC.